The present entry profiles one T cell receptor (beta chain) with its context. The clone's antigen remains unknown. No qualities accompany the bases; no much larger clone lies one base away. This sample stems from a study of T cell repertoires in cytomegalovirus infection (dated by TCRdb to the late 2010s). Broadly, across the study: Recently identified HLA-C-restricted CMV epitopes, whose presentation resists viral immunomodulation, were targeted by peptide stimulations together with well-studied HLA-B-restricted epitopes. Donor HLA type was relevant to the analysis, because carriage of CMV infection together with the matching HLA type was indicated by public TCR beta signatures. What the research found in general, with its limitations: In both this cohort and an independent roughly 400-donor cohort, the cumulative frequency of public TCR beta family members distinguished carriers of CMV infection plus the relevant HLA type. The ex vivo response was dominated by HLA-C-restricted CMV-specific TCR beta clonotypes, and the single most frequent clonotype in two of eight donors was supplied by these HLA-C-restricted clonotypes.

Read against the paper, the sample's treatment or condition label means: in vitro stimulation with specific CMV peptide epitopes to enrich CMV-specific T cells. The instrument was an Illumina HiSeq 1500. The raw public reads went through TCRdb reprocessing: fastp at Q25, MiXCR clone calling, in-frame beta chains kept. Each entry merges the rows of one CDR3 protein and shows their most common DNA and genes. The sample contains about 330,000 distinct CDR3 sequences, roughly 34% of them found a single time. In total, the top ten clones hold around an eighth of the sample. In the germline V gene, CDR1 corresponds to SGHAT and CDR2 to FQNNGV. Its CDR3 holds 13 amino acids, cysteine through phenylalanine. The retained sequence is limited to the CDR3, 39 bases, with the frame set at the first base. V is shortened by 2 bases, J by 8 bases, and the region joining them spans 12 bases.

This receptor chain uses TRBV11-2 and TRBJ1-2, with no confident D gene call. This receptor was taken from a human donor in good health (CMV status not recorded). Some clones in this sample may be carry-over from other donors' samples. Sequencing used cultured PBMCs, obtained from culture after CMV antigen stimulation. The nucleotides read TGTGCCAGCAGCTTAAGGGATGCACGCGGCTACACCTTC. This translates into CASSLRDARGYTF.